Following are 18 T cell receptor beta chains from one sample sequenced in a study of shared clonotypes between healthy human individuals (TCRdb year 2020). The receptor library was made with the immunoSEQ multiplex PCR assay. TCRdb obtained this table from immuneACCESS and retained in-frame rearrangements with V and J assigned. These tables miss some clones; where compared with another copy, unresolved V genes account for less than half of the shortfall, and the remainder is unexplained. Counted in this sample were 1,400,000 or so clones; around 98.5% of them appeared once. The ten largest account for 0.36% of the sample. The sequenced sample was naive CD4+ T cells sorted from blood. The cell subset or site label of this sample denotes: CD45RA+ positively selected. The receptor set was obtained from a man between 25 and 39 years old in good health.

This clone was picked up one time. The sample has other DNA sequences that encode this CDR3 too. J is TRBJ2-7 and V is TRBV5-4, with a possible D match to TRBD1 (5 bases). V shed 4 bases and J shed 4 bases, with 9 bases lying between them. This CDR3 spans 12 amino acids. Per germline, CDR1 SGHNT and CDR2 YYREEE (reference sequence). CDR3 sequence (DNA): TGTGCCAGCAGCCTGGACAATTACGAGCAGTACTTC. This codes for CASSLDNYEQYF.

The chain couples TRBV2 to TRBJ2-2; D is undetermined. Trimming pared 6 bases from V and 6 bases from J, leaving 11 bases between. CDR1 is SNHLY and CDR2 is FYNNEI in the germline V gene. The CDR3 extends over 13 amino acids. CDR3 sequence (DNA): TGTGCCAGCAGCTTGACTCTCTCCGGGGAGCTGTTTTTT. Its translation: CASSLTLSGELFF.

This chain links TRBV5-1 with TRBJ2-3; 13 nucleotides line up with TRBD2. V was clipped by 4 bases and J by 3 bases; unmatched bases: 2. Per the germline V gene, CDR1 is SGHRS and CDR2 is YFSETQ. This CDR3 spans 15 amino acids. The CDR3 sequence: CASSRGLAGTDTQYF. The CDR3 DNA reads TGCGCCAGCAGCCGGGGACTAGCGGGGACAGATACGCAGTATTTT.

The CDR3 sequence is CASSYEGYGYTF. CDR3 bases: TGTGCCAGCAGTTACGAGGGCTATGGCTACACCTTC. V usage is TRBV5-8 and J usage is TRBJ1-2, with D unresolved. Trimming stripped 5 bases from V and 4 bases from J, with 9 bases between. There are 12 residues in the CDR3. CDR1 SGHTS and CDR2 YDEGEE come from the germline V gene.

The chain combines TRBV9 with TRBJ2-3; maybe TRBD2 (6 bases). Germline CDR1 reads SGDLS; CDR2 reads YYNGEE. CDR3 length: 14 amino acids. V lost 0 bases to trimming and J lost 9 bases, with 14 bases between them. CDR3 coding DNA: TGTGCCAGCAGCGTAGGACTAGTGGGCTGGACGCAGTATTTT. As protein: CASSVGLVGWTQYF.

The chain carries TRBV11-3 and TRBJ2-1; possible D gene TRBD2, 6 bases. This CDR3 has 14 amino acids. The germline V gene has CDR1 SGHNT and CDR2 YENEEA. Trimming took off 3 bases at V and 5 bases at J, with 11 bases between the two ends. CDR3 loop: CASSFEGLDNEQFF. The CDR3 nucleotides read TGTGCCAGCAGCTTCGAGGGACTTGACAATGAGCAGTTCTTC. Based on the CDR3 plus reference TRBV11-3 and TRBJ2-1, the full variable domain is EAGVVQSPRYKIIEKKQPVAFWCNPISGHNTLYWYLQNLGQGPELLIRYENEEAVDDSQLPKDRFSAERLKGVDSTLKIQPAELGDSAVYLCASSFEGLDNEQFFGPGTRLTVL.

V gene TRBV5-4 combines with J gene TRBJ2-7; TRBD2 matches 11 bases. Unmatched junction bases numbered 7, after V lost 4 bases and J lost 4 bases. The V gene's germline CDR1 is SGHNT and CDR2 YYREEE (reference sequence). This CDR3 comprises 15 residues. The CDR3 spells CASSNPGLADYEQYF. The CDR3 DNA reads TGTGCCAGCAGCAATCCGGGACTAGCGGATTACGAGCAGTACTTC. Based on the CDR3 plus reference TRBV5-4 and TRBJ2-7, the full variable domain is ETGVTQSPTHLIKTRGQQVTLRCSSQSGHNTVSWYQQALGQGPQFIFQYYREEENGRGNFPPRFSGLQFPNYSSELNVNALELDDSALYLCASSNPGLADYEQYFGPGTRLTVT.

The chain employs TRBV1 and TRBJ2-3; TRBD2, the table's D call, was not compared with the DNA. TRBV1 counts as a pseudogene. CDR3 length equals 17 residues. DNA for the CDR3: TGCACCAGCAGCCAAGCCGCCGGACTAGCGAACACAGATACGCAGTATTTT. Protein: CTSSQAAGLANTDTQYF.

This clone appeared a single time. This rearrangement joins TRBV28 to TRBJ1-1; perhaps TRBD1 as D (5 bases). The V end lost 2 bases, the J end lost 7 bases, and 14 bases lay between the germline ends. This CDR3 contains 14 residues. Germline lookup yields CDR1 MDHEN and CDR2 SYDVKM. Here the CDR3 reads CASSLASGYGEAFF. The CDR3 DNA reads as TGTGCCAGCAGTTTAGCCTCAGGGTATGGTGAAGCTTTCTTT. Drawing the rest from reference TRBV28 and TRBJ1-1, the complete variable domain is DVKVTQSSRYLVKRTGEKVFLECVQDMDHENMFWYRQDPGLGLRLIYFSYDVKMKEKGDIPEGYSVSREKKERFSLILESASTNQTSMYLCASSLASGYGEAFFGQGTRLTVV.

This chain uses TRBV5-4 with TRBJ2-2; D gene uncertain. This CDR3 has 13 amino acids. CDR1 SGHNT and CDR2 YYREEE come from the germline V gene (reference sequence). The germline V and J ends were trimmed by 4 bases and 6 bases, with 10 bases remaining between them. CDR3 region: CASSPVGAGELFF. The CDR3 nucleotides are TGTGCCAGCAGCCCGGTAGGCGCCGGGGAGCTGTTTTTT.

This clone was seen just once. V is TRBV5-6 and J is TRBJ2-1; no clear D. CDR1 is SGHDT, CDR2 YYEEEE, per germline. V shed 0 bases and J shed 5 bases, with 9 bases lying between them. The CDR3 runs to 14 residues. The CDR3 here is CASSLAGGHNEQFF. The CDR3 DNA sequence: TGTGCCAGCAGCTTGGCCGGCGGCCACAATGAGCAGTTCTTC.

The J gene is TRBJ1-2, the V gene TRBV29-1; D is possibly TRBD1 (6 bases). Germline V gene data show CDR1 as SQVTM and CDR2 as ANQGSEA. This CDR3 is 16 amino acids long. Deletions cut 2 bases from V and 4 bases from J, with 20 bases between. The CDR3 is CSVERPTDSGFYGYTF. CDR3 coding DNA: TGCAGCGTTGAAAGGCCCACGGACAGTGGTTTCTATGGCTACACCTTC.

The chain uses TRBV7-9 and TRBJ2-4; D possibly matches TRBD1 or TRBD2 (5 bases each). Trimming removed 1 base from V and 8 bases from J, with 21 bases in between. The CDR3 is 17 residues long. Germline CDR1 and CDR2: SEHNR and FQNEAQ (reference sequence). CDR3 DNA sequence: TGTGCCAGCAGCTTAGGTTCGGCAGCGTTTATGGGGGACATTCAGTACTTC. It encodes CASSLGSAAFMGDIQYF.

This chain uses TRBV28 with TRBJ1-5; 7 bases align to TRBD1. The germline V gene has CDR1 MDHEN and CDR2 SYDVKM. This CDR3 is built from 15 residues. Trimming cost V 7 bases and J 2 bases; bases outside gene matches: 8. The CDR3, as DNA: TGTGCCAGCAAGGGGACAGTCCTCGGCAATCAGCCCCAGCATTTT. This gives the protein CASKGTVLGNQPQHF.

In its sample, this clone was seen once. V usage is TRBV18 and J usage is TRBJ1-5; maybe TRBD1 (5 bases). This CDR3 comprises 17 residues. V shed 4 bases and J shed 5 bases, with 21 bases lying between them. The germline V gene encodes CDR1 KGHSH and CDR2 LQKENI. CDR3 DNA sequence: TGTGCCAGCTCACTTTACCAACCTGGGACGGACCATCAGCCCCAGCATTTT. Translated: CASSLYQPGTDHQPQHF.

This sequence joins TRBV6-6 and TRBJ2-3; the match to TRBD2 covers 7 bases. Per germline, CDR1 MNHNY and CDR2 SVGAGI (reference sequence). V dropped 2 bases and J dropped 3; count of bases not matched to a gene: 5. This CDR3 spans 15 amino acids. The CDR3, as DNA: TGTGCCAGCAGTTACCCCAGCGGGAAGACAGATACGCAGTATTTT. As protein: CASSYPSGKTDTQYF.

This chain uses TRBV5-4 with TRBJ1-2; 8 bases line up with TRBD1. The germline gives CDR1 SGHNT, CDR2 YYREEE (reference sequence). The J segment lost 2 bases and the V segment lost 0 bases, leaving 3 bases of the junction unmatched. There are 15 residues in the CDR3. The chain's CDR3 is CASSLVDRVNYGYTF. The CDR3 nucleotides are TGTGCCAGCAGCTTGGTGGACAGGGTGAACTATGGCTACACCTTC.

The V gene is TRBV4-3, the J gene TRBJ1-5; 7 bases align to TRBD1. Losses at the gene ends were 0 bases for V and 4 bases for J; bases not matched to a gene: 6. Per the germline V gene, CDR1 is LGHNA and CDR2 is YSLEER. The CDR3 sequence is 16 residues long. The DNA for the CDR3 is TGCGCCAGCAGCCAAGATGCACAGGGGTTGAATCAGCCCCAGCATTTT. This gives the protein CASSQDAQGLNQPQHF.